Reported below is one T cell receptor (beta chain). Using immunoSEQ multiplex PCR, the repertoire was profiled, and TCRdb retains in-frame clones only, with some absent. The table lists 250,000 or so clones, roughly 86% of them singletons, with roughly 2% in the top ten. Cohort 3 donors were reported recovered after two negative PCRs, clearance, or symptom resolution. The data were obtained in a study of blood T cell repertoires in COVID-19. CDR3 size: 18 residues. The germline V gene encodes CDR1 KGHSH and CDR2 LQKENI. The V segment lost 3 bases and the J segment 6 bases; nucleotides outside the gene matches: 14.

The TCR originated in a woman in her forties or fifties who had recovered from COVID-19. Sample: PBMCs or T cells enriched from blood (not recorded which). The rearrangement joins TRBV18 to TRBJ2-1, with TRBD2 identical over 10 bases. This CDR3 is CASSPPRGTSGMANEQFF. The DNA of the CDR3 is TGTGCCAGCTCACCGCCCCGCGGAACTAGCGGGATGGCCAATGAGCAGTTCTTC.